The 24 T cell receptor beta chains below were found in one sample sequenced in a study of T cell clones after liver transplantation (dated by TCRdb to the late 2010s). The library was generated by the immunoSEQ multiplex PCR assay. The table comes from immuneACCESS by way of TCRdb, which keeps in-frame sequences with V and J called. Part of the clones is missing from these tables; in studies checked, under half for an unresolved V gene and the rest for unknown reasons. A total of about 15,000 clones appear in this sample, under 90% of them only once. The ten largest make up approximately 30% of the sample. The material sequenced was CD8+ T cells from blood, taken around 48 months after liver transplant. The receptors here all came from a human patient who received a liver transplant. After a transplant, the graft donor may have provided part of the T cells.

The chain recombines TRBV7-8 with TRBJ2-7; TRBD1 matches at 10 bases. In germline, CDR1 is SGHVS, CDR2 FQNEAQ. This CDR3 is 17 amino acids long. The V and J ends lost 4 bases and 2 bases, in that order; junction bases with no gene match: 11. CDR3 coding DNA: TGTGCCAGCAGCTACCCATCGGCGGACAGGGGGACCTACGAGCAGTACTTC. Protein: CASSYPSADRGTYEQYF. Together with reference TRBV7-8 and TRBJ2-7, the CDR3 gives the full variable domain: GAGVSQSPRYKVAKRGQDVALRCDPISGHVSLFWYQQALGQGPEFLTYFQNEAQLDKSGLPSDRFFAERPEGSVSTLKIQRTQQEDSAVYLCASSYPSADRGTYEQYFGPGTRLTVT.

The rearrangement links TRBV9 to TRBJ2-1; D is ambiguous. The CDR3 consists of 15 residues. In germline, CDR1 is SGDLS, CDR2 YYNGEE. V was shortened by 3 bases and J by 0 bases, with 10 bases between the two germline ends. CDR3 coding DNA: TGTGCCAGCAGCGCGACTGGCCTCTCCTACAATGAGCAGTTCTTC. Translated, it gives CASSATGLSYNEQFF.

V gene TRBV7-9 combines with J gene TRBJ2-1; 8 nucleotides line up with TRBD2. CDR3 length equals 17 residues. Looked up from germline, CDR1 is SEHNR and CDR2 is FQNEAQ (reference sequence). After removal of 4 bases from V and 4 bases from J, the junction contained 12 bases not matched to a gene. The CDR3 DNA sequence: TGTGCCAGCAGCTCCCTCCGGACTAGCCCAGATTACAATGAGCAGTTCTTC. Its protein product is CASSSLRTSPDYNEQFF. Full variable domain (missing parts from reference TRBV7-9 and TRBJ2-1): DTGVSQNPRHKITKRGQNVTFRCDPISEHNRLYWYRQTLGQGPEFLTYFQNEAQLEKSRLLSDRFSAERPKGSFSTLEIQRTEQGDSAMYLCASSSLRTSPDYNEQFFGPGTRLTVL.

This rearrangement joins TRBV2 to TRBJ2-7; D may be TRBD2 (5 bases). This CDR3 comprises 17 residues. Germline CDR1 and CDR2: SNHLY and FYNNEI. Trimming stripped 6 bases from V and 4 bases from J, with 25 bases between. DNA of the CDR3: TGTGCCAGCAGGGGAGACCCTATAGGAACAGAGATATACGAGCAGTACTTC. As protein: CASRGDPIGTEIYEQYF.

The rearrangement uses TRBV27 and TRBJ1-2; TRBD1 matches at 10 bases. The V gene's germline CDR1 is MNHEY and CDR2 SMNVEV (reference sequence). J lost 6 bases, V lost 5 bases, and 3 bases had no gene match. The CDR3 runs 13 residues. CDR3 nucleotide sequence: TGTGCCAGCAGTCGACAGGGGGCGGATGGCTACACCTTC. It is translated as CASSRQGADGYTF.

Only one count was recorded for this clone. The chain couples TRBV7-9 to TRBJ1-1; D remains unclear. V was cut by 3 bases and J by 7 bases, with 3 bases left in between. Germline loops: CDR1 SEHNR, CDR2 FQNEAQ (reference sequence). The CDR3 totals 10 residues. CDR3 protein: CASSFLEAFF. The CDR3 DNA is TGTGCCAGCAGCTTCCTTGAAGCTTTCTTT. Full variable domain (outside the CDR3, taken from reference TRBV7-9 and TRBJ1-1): DTGVSQNPRHKITKRGQNVTFRCDPISEHNRLYWYRQTLGQGPEFLTYFQNEAQLEKSRLLSDRFSAERPKGSFSTLEIQRTEQGDSAMYLCASSFLEAFFGQGTRLTVV.

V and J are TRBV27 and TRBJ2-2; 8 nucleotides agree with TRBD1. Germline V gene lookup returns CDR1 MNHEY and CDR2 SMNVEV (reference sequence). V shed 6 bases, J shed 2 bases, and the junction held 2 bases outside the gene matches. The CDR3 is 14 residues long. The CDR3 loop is CASRTGVNTGELFF. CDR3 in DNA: TGTGCCAGCAGGACAGGGGTAAACACCGGGGAGCTGTTTTTT.

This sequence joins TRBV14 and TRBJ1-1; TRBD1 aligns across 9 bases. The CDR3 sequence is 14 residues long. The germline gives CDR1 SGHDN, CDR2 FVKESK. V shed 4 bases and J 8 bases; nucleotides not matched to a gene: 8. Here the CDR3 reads CASSLTGTGSEAFF. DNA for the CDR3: TGTGCCAGCAGCCTTACCGGGACAGGGTCGGAAGCTTTCTTT.

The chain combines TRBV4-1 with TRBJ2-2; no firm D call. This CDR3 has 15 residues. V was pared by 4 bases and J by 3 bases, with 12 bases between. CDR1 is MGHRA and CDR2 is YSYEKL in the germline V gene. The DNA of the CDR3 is TGCGCCAGCAGCCCCCCGGAAGCGTACACCGGGGAGCTGTTTTTT. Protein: CASSPPEAYTGELFF.

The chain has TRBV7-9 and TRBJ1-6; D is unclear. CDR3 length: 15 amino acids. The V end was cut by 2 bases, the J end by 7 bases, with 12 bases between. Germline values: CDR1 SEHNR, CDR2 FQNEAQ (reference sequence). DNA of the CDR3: TGTGCCAGCAGCTTAATCGACACTCTAAATTCACCCCTCCACTTT. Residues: CASSLIDTLNSPLHF.

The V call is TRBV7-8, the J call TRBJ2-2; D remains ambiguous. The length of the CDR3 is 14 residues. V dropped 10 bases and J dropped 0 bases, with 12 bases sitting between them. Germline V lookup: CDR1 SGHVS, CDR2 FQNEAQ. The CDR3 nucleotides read TGTGCCACTCGAAGACGAGCGAACACCGGGGAGCTGTTTTTT. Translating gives CATRRRANTGELFF.

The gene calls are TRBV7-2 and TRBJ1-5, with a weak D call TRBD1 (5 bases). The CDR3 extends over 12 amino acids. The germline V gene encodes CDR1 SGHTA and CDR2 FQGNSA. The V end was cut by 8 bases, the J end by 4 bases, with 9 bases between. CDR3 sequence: CASGWGNQPQHF. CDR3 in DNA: TGTGCCAGCGGGTGGGGGAATCAGCCCCAGCATTTT.

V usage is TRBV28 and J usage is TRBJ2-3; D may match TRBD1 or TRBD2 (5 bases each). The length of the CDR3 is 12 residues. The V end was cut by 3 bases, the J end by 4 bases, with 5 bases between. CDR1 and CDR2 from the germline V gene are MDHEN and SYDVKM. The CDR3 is CASSLGADTQYF. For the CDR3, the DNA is TGTGCCAGCAGTTTGGGGGCAGATACGCAGTATTTT.

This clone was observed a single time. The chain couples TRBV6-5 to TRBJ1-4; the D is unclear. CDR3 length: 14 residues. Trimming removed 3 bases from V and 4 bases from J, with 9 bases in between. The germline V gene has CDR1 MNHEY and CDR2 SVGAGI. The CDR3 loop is CASSYEHSNEKLFF. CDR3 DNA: TGTGCCAGCAGTTATGAACATAGTAATGAAAAACTGTTTTTT.

The CDR3 bases are TGTGCCAGCAGCGCCGGGGCGGGGAGCTCCTACGAGCAGTACTTC. Translating gives CASSAGAGSSYEQYF. The chain carries TRBV9 and TRBJ2-7; D may be TRBD2 (6 bases). With 3 bases removed from V and 0 bases from J, the gap between germline ends came to 13 bases. The germline CDR1 and CDR2 sequences are SGDLS and YYNGEE. The CDR3 sequence is 15 residues long.

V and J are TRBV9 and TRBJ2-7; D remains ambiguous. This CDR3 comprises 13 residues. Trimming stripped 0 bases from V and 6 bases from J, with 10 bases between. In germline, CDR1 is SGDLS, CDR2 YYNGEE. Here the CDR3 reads CASSVEVQGEQYF. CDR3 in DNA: TGTGCCAGCAGCGTAGAGGTCCAAGGCGAGCAGTACTTC.

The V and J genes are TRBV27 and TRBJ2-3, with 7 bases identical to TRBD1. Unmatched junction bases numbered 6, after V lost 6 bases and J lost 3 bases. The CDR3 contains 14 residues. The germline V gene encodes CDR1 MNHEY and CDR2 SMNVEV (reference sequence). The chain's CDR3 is CASRSGQTTDTQYF. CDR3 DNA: TGTGCCAGCAGATCGGGACAGACAACAGATACGCAGTATTTT.

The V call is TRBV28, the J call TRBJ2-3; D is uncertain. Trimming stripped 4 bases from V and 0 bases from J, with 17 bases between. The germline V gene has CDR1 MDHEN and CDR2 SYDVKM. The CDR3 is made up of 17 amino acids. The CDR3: CASSSPRAQTSTDTQYF. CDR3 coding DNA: TGTGCCAGCAGTTCCCCTAGGGCGCAAACTAGCACAGATACGCAGTATTTT.

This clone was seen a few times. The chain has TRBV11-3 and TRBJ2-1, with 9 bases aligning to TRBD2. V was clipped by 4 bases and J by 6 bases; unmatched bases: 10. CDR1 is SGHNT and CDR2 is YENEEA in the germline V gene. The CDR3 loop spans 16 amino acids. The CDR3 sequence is CASSSHIAGASNEQFF. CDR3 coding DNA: TGTGCCAGCAGCTCCCATATAGCGGGAGCTAGCAATGAGCAGTTCTTC.

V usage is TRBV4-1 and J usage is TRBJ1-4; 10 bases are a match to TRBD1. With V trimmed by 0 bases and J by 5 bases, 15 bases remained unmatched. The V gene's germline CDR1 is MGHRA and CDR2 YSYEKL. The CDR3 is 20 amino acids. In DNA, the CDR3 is TGCGCCAGCAGCCAAGATTGGGGACAGGGGAGCTTGGCGGAGAATGAAAAACTGTTTTTT. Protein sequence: CASSQDWGQGSLAENEKLFF.

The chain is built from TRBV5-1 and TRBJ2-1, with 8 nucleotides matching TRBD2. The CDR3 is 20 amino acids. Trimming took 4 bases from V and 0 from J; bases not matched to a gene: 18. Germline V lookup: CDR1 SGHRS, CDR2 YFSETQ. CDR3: CASSTPEGLVDLSSYNEQFF. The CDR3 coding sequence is TGCGCCAGCAGCACACCGGAGGGACTAGTCGATTTGAGCTCCTACAATGAGCAGTTCTTC.

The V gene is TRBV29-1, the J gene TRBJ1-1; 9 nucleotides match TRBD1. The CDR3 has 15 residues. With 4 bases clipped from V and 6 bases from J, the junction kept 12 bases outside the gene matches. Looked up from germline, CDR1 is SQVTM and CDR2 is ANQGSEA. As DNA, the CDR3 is TGCAGCGTTGTAATTTGGGACAGGGATATCCCTGAAGCTTTCTTT. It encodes CSVVIWDRDIPEAFF.

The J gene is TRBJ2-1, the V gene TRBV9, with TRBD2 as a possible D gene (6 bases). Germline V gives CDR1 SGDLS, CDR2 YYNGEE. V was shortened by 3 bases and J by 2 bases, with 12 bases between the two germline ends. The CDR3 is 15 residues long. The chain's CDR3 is CASSATSSPYNEQFF. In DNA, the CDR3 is TGTGCCAGCAGCGCCACTAGCAGCCCCTACAATGAGCAGTTCTTC.

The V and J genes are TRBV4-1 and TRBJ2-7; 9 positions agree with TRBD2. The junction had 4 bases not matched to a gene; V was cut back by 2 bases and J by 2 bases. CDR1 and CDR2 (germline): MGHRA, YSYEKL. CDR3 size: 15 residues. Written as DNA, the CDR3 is TGCGCCAGCAGCCAATGGGCTAGCGGGGCCTACGAGCAGTACTTC. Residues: CASSQWASGAYEQYF.